This TCR beta chain was recovered during a study of naive and memory T cell subsets. The study's findings and limits: TCR counts from RNA may reflect activation-linked expression changes.

This clonotype was picked up a small number of times. Its antigen remains unknown. The CDR3 runs to 14 residues. V shed 6 bases and J shed 6 bases, with 18 bases lying between them. Germline V gene sequence: CDR1 SEHNR, CDR2 FQNEAQ (reference sequence). Both TRBC1 and TRBC2 were covered by a beta constant-region primer of two equimolar oligonucleotides. An oligonucleotide with the SP2 primer and a 12-nucleotide UMI was ligated to the cDNA 3' end. Each CDR3 protein is one row after TCRdb ran MiXCR on the UMI-ligation and nested PCR reads. This sample has around 160,000 distinct CDR3 sequences; over 15% occur once, and the top ten carry about 0.14%.

The chain has TRBV7-9 and TRBJ2-7; no firm D call. The sequencing sample was made of naive CD4+ T cells from blood. The source is a human donor in good health. CDR3: CASSIQVVAGEQYF. The CDR3 DNA follows: TGTGCCAGCAGTATTCAGGTGGTCGCTGGCGAGCAGTACTTC.